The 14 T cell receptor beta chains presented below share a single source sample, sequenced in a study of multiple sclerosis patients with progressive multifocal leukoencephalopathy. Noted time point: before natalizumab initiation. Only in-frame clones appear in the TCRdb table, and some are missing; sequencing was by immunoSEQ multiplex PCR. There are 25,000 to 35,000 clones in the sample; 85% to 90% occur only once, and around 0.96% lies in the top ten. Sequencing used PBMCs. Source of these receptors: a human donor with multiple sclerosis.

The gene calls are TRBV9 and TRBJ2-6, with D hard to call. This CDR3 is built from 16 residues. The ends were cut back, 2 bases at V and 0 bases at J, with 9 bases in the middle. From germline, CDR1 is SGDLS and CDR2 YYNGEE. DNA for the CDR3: TGTGCCAGCAGCGTGTGGTCGATCTCTGGGGCCAACGTCCTGACTTTC. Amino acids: CASSVWSISGANVLTF. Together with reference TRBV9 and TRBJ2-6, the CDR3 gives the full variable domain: DSGVTQTPKHLITATGQRVTLRCSPRSGDLSVYWYQQSLDQGLQFLIQYYNGEERAKGNILERFSAQQFPDLHSELNLSSLELGDSALYFCASSVWSISGANVLTFGAGSRLTVL.

CDR3 DNA sequence: TGTGCCAGCAGTCCCTTCGACAGGTCTACTAACACTGAAGCTTTCTTT. Amino acid sequence: CASSPFDRSTNTEAFF. The chain couples TRBV27 to TRBJ1-1; perhaps TRBD1 as D (6 bases). The CDR3 is 16 amino acids. V was clipped by 5 bases and J by 2 bases, with 18 bases between them. Germline-derived CDR1 and CDR2 are MNHEY and SMNVEV (reference sequence).

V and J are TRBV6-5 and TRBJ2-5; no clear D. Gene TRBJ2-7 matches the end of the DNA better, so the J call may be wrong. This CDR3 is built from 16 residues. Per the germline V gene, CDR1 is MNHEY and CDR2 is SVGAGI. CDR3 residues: CASSYHKLSAGYEQYF. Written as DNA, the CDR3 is TGTGCCAGCAGTTACCATAAGCTTTCGGCTGGCTACGAGCAGTACTTC.

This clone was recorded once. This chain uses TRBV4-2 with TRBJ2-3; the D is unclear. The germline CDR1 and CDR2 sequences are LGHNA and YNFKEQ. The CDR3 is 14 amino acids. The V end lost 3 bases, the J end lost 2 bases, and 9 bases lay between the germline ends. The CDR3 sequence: CASSQGRSTDTQYF. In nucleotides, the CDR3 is TGTGCCAGCAGCCAGGGCAGGTCCACAGATACGCAGTATTTT.

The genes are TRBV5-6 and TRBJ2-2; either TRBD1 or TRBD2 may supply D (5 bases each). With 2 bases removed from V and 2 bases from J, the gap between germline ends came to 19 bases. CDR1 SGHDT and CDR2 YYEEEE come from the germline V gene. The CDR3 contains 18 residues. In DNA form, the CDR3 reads TGTGCCAGCAGCTTTGGTAGGGGAGCCCGGGGAAACACCGGGGAGCTGTTTTTT. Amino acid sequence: CASSFGRGARGNTGELFF.

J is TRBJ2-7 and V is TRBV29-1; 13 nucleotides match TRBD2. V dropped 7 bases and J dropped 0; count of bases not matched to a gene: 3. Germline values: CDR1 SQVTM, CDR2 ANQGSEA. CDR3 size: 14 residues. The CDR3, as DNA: TGCAGCGCCCGACTAGCGGGGGGCTCCTACGAGCAGTACTTC. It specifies CSARLAGGSYEQYF.

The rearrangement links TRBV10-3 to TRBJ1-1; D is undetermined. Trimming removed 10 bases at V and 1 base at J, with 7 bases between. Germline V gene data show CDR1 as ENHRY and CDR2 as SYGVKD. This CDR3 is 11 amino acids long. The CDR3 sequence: CATNSNTEAFF. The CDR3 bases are TGTGCCACCAATTCGAACACTGAAGCTTTCTTT.

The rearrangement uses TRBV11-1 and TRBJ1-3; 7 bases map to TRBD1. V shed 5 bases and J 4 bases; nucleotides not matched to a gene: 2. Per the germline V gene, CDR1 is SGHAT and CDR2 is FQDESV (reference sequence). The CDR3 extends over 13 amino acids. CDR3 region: CASSDRAGNTIYF. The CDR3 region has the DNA TGTGCCAGCAGCGACAGGGCCGGAAACACCATATATTTT.

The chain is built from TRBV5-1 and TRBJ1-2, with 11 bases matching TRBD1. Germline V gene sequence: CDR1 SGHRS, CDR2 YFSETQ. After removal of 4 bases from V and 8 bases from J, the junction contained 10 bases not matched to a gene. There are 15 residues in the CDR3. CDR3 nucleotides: TGCGCCAGCAGCGCCTCCCTGGGACAGGGGGGCGGCTACACCTTC. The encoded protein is CASSASLGQGGGYTF. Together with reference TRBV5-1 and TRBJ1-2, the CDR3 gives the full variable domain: KAGVTQTPRYLIKTRGQQVTLSCSPISGHRSVSWYQQTPGQGLQFLFEYFSETQRNKGNFPGRFSGRQFSNSRSEMNVSTLELGDSALYLCASSASLGQGGGYTFGSGTRLTVV.

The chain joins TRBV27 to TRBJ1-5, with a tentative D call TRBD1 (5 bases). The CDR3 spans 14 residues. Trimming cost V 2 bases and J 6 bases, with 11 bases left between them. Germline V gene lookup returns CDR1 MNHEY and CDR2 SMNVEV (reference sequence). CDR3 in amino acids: CASSLRQGGQPQHF. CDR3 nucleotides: TGTGCCAGCAGTTTACGTCAGGGTGGTCAGCCCCAGCATTTT.

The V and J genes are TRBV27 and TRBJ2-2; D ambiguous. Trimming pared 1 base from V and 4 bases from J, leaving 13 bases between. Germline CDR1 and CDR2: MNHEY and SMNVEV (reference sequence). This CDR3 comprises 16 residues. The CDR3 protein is CASSLLPTPSTGELFF. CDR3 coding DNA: TGTGCCAGCAGTTTATTGCCGACTCCGAGCACCGGGGAGCTGTTTTTT.

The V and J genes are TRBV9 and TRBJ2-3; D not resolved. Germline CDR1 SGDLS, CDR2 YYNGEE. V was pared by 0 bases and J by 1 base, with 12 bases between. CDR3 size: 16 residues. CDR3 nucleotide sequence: TGTGCCAGCAGCGTAGGCCTAGAGAGCCGCACAGATACGCAGTATTTT. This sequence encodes CASSVGLESRTDTQYF.

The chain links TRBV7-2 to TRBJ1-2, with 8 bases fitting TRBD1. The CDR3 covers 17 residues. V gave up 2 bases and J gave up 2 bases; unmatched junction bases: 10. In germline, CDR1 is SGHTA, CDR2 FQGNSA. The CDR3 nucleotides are TGTGCCAGCAGCTTATGGGGGACAGGCTCAGGAAACTATGGCTACACCTTC. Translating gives CASSLWGTGSGNYGYTF.

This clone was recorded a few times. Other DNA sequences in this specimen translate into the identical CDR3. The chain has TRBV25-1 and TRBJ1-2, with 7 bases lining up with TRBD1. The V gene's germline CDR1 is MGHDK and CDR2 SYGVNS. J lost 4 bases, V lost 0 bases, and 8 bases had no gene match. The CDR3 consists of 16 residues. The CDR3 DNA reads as TGTGCCAGCAGTGAATATTCAGGGGGGCGGGGCTATGGCTACACCTTC. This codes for CASSEYSGGRGYGYTF.